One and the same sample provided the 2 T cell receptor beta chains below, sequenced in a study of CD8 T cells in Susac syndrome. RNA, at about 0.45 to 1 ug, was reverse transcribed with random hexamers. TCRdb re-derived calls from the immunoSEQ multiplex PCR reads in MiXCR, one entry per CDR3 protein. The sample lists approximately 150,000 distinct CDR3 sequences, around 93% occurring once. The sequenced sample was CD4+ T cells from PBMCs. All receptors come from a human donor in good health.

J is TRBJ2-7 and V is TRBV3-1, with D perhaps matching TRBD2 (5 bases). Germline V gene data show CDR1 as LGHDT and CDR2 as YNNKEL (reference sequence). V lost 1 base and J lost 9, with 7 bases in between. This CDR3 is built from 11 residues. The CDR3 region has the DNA TGTGCCAGCAGCCAAGCGGGGAGGCAGTACTTC. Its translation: CASSQAGRQYF.

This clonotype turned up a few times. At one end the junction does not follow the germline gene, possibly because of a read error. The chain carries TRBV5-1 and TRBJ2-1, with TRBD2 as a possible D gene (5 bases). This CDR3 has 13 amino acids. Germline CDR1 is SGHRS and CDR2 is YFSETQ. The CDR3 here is CASSLGGANEQFF. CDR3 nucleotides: TGTGCCAGCAGCTTAGGAGGAGCAAATGAGCAGTTCTTC.